This TCR beta chain was sequenced in a study of lymphopenia after photon versus proton radiotherapy (dated by TCRdb to the late 2010s). General notes on the study: Photon and proton radiation therapy were compared by the study for their immunological effects in patients with gastrointestinal tumors who developed high-grade lymphopenia. The study aimed to characterize how the two radiation modalities differ in their impact on the immune system. The 20 patients in the cohort had gastrointestinal tumors, were treated with either photon or proton therapy, and subsequently developed lymphopenia.

With respect to this clone: The clone's antigen remains unknown. Base qualities are not at hand, and no much larger clone is one base apart.

Overall study outcomes, separate from this receptor: Across the cohort, a larger post-nadir drop in TCR diversity was inversely correlated with overall survival time among patients who died. Once the lymphocyte count had reached its nadir, the repertoires of photon-treated patients showed oligoclonal expansion, particularly of CD8+ Temra cells, and this expansion drove the decline in diversity. During treatment, patients who received proton therapy stayed relatively stable, whereas patients who received photon therapy lost naive T cells and TCR diversity and gained effector/memory populations. The survival association was assessed only in patients who died, and the authors presented better survival with proton therapy as a possibility rather than a demonstrated result.

Libraries were constructed by the immunoSEQ multiplex PCR assay. Alongside multiparametric flow cytometry, deep sequencing of rearranged TCR beta loci was used to profile the T cell repertoires. TCRdb provides this immuneACCESS table in a form limited to in-frame rearrangements. Some clones are lacking; in checked studies, under half of them reflect an unresolved V gene, and why the rest are absent is not known. The sample includes some 27,000 clones, with 80% to 90% observed a single time. The top ten clones comprise approximately 19% of the sample. This specimen consisted of peripheral blood, obtained from a patient treated with photon-based radiotherapy. This TCR was recovered from a man aged 50-59 years with gastric cancer.

The sequenced DNA is TGTGCCAGCAGCTTAGTCTCCGCCGGAGTAGAGACCCAGTACTTC. This encodes CASSLVSAGVETQYF. The rearrangement combines TRBV7-8 with TRBJ2-5, with no D gene named confidently. CDR1 SGHVS and CDR2 FQNEAQ were looked up in the germline V gene. Relative to germline, V is 1 base shorter and J is 4 bases shorter, with 13 bases between their ends. From its cysteine to its phenylalanine, the CDR3 spans 15 amino acids. CDR3 DNA only is kept here, 45 bases in frame from base 1.